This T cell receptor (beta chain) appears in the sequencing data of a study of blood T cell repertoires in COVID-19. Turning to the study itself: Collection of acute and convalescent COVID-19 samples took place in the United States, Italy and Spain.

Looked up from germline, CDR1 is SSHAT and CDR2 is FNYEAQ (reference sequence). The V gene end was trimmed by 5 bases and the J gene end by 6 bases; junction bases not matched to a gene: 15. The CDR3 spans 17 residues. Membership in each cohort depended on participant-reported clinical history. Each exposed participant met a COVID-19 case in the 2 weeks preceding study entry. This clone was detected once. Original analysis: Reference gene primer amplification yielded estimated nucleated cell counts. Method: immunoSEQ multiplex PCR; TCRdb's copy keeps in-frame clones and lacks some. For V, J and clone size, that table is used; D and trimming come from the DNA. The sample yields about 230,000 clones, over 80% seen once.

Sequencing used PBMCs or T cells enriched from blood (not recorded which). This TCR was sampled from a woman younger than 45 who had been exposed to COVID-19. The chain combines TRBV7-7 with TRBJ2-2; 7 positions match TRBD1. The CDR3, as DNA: TGTGCCAGCAGCACCGACAGGGTAGCTGCCCTCGCCGGGGAGCTGTTTTTT. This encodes CASSTDRVAALAGELFF.